This T cell receptor (beta chain) originates from a study of glioma-infiltrating T cells after dendritic cell vaccination. Overall study results and limits: Complete blood and tumor specimen sets were limited to few patients.

Looked up from germline, CDR1 is LGHNA and CDR2 is YSLEER. V lost 2 bases, J lost 9 bases, and 17 bases lay in between. The length of the CDR3 is 14 residues. In its sample, this clone was seen many times. What it recognizes is unknown. Assay used: immunoSEQ multiplex PCR; TCRdb lists only in-frame clones, some missing. The table has around 100,000 clones, 80% to 90% seen once; the top ten hold about 12%. V usage is TRBV4-3 and J usage is TRBJ2-7, with D perhaps matching TRBD1 (6 bases). The sequencing used blood, collected before dendritic cell vaccination. This receptor was taken from a human donor with glioblastoma. DNA for the CDR3: TGCGCCAGCAGCCAATCAGGGACATATTTAGGGCAGTACTTC. It specifies CASSQSGTYLGQYF.